This T cell receptor beta chain was profiled in a study of T cells expressing NK-cell markers (dated by TCRdb to 2020 to 2021). Some background on the complete study: In sorted CD3+CD56+NKG2C+, CD3+CD56+NKG2C- and CD3+CD56-NKG2C+ T-cell subsets from 7 or 8 donors, TCR beta-chain repertoires were profiled. Illumina HiSeq 2000/2500, MiSeq or NextSeq was used to sequence libraries as 2 x 150 bp reads. The study sequenced eight donors, all healthy volunteers chosen at random: three men and five women. Of the eight sequenced donors, seven were found to be HCMV-seropositive and one was found to be HCMV-seronegative. Overall study results and their limits: Whether the expanded NKG2C-expressing T cell clones were specific for HCMV antigens was left unclear. In six donors, the dominant CD3+CD56+NKG2C+ clonotypes ranked among the top 10 CD8+ clonotypes, making up roughly 1.0-7.5% of CD8+ T cells. Those dominant clonotypes were again the most abundant among CD3+CD56-NKG2C+ cells in a handful of donors, at roughly 25-65%.

HCMV serostatus was determined by detecting HCMV-specific IgG in serum with a commercial ELISA kit. Ficoll density gradient centrifugation was used to isolate peripheral blood mononuclear cells from blood. This sample was sequenced with an Illumina HiSeq 2000. 5'RACE template switching, by which a universal primer site and unique molecular identifiers were added, was used to make TCR beta cDNA libraries. Synthesis of cDNA was primed from the TCR beta constant segment and was followed by two consecutive PCR amplification steps. For the original study's pipeline: MIGEC was used to demultiplex reads and group reads by UMI, and MiTCR was used to assemble and quantify clonotypes. To remove erroneous sequences, TCR cDNA sequences were retained only when supported by two or more reads. The tcR package was used for downstream repertoire analysis, and clonotypes were matched across fractions by CDR3 nucleotide sequence plus V segment. Antigen specificity was annotated against VDJdb with VDJmatch, allowing one amino acid substitution in CDR3. TCRdb reprocessed the reads; each CDR3 protein sequence makes one entry, and DNA is unavailable. The V and J calls follow TCRdb's processing rather than the paper's. The sample has 500,000 to 600,000 distinct CDR3 sequences on record. The ten largest clones represent less than 4.5% of the sample.

The germline V gene specifies LGHNA as CDR1 and YNFKEQ as CDR2. There are 13 amino acids in the CDR3, from cysteine to phenylalanine inclusive. The nucleotide record is missing. Worth noting for this clonotype: Its antigen target is currently unknown.

The clonotype comes from a man between 18 and 35 years old in good health. Donor details come from another sample of the same person, matched by shared clones. The V and J segments used are TRBV4-2 and TRBJ2-5; the TCRdb call, TRBD2, lacks DNA for checking. The specimen was blood T cells: a sorted CD56 or NKG2C T cell subset, CD4+ or CD8+ T cells, or bulk PBMC T cells (not recorded which). CDR3 loop: CASSGGLEETQYF.